This T cell receptor (beta chain) was sequenced for a study of blood T cell repertoires in COVID-19. In the study overall: Donors in the United States, Italy and Spain gave samples during acute or convalescent COVID-19. PBMCs, B-cell-depleted T cells, or T cells provided the cDNA or gDNA that made up the material.

Clones were read by immunoSEQ multiplex PCR, and TCRdb kept only the in-frame ones, dropping some. This table holds roughly 200,000 clones, approximately 85% found once. Participants' reported clinical history set cohort assignment. Between the trimmed V and J ends, which lost 7 bases and 0 bases, there was a span of 10 bases. Looked up from germline, CDR1 is SNHLY and CDR2 is FYNNEI. The CDR3 totals 14 residues. Material for sequencing was PBMCs or T cells enriched from blood (not recorded which). The sequence derives from a man aged 35-49 years with acute COVID-19. This chain connects TRBV2 to TRBJ2-1; D is undetermined. The CDR3 sequence is CASKFTVSYNEQFF. DNA for the CDR3: TGTGCCAGCAAGTTTACAGTCTCCTACAATGAGCAGTTCTTC.